The text below deals with one T cell receptor beta chain. This record belongs to a study of OX40 agonist ivuxolimab in advanced cancers. Study details: Patients in the trial were receiving intravenous ivuxolimab every 2 weeks, at doses of 0.01 to 10 mg/kg.

There are 15 residues in the CDR3. Trimming left V 4 bases short and J 1 base short, with 12 bases between. Germline CDR1 SNHLY, CDR2 FYNNEI. This table comes from immunoSEQ multiplex PCR, and its TCRdb copy is limited to in-frame clones, with some not included. Of approximately 81,000 clones in the sample, 70% to 90% were seen once. Source: CD4+ or CD8+ T cells sorted from blood, taken in a trial of the OX40 agonist ivuxolimab. The chain uses TRBV2 and TRBJ2-3; D might be TRBD1 or TRBD2, each matching 5 bases. This TCR was sampled from an adult with an advanced solid tumor such as melanoma, head and neck, liver or kidney cancer. This CDR3 is CASSGGWGRTDTQYF. CDR3 nucleotide sequence: TGTGCCAGCAGTGGGGGGTGGGGCCGCACAGATACGCAGTATTTT.